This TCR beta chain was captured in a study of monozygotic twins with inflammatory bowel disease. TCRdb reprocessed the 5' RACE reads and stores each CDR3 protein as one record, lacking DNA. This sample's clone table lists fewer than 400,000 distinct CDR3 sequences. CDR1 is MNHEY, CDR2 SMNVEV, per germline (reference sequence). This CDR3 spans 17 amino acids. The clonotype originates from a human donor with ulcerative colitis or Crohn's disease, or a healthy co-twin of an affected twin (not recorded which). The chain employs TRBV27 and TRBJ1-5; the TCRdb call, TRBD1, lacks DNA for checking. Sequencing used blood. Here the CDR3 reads CASSLWGIGAGNQPQHF.